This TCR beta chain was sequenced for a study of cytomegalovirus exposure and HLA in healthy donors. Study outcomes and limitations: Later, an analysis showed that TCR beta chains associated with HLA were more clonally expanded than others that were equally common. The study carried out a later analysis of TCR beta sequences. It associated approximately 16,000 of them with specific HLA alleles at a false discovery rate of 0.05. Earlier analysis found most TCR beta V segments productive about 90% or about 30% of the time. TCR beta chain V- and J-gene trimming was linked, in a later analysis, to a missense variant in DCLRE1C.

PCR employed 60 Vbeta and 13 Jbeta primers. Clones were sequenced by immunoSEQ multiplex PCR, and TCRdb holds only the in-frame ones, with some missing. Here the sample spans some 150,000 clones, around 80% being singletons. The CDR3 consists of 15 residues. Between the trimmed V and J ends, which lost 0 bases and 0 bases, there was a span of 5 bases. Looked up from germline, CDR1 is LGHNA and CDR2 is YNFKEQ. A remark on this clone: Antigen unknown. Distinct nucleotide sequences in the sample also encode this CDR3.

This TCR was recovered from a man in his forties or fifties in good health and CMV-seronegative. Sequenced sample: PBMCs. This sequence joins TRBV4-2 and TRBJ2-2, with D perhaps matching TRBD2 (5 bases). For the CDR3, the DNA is TGTGCCAGCAGCCAAGAGCGGGCGAACACCGGGGAGCTGTTTTTT. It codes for CASSQERANTGELFF.